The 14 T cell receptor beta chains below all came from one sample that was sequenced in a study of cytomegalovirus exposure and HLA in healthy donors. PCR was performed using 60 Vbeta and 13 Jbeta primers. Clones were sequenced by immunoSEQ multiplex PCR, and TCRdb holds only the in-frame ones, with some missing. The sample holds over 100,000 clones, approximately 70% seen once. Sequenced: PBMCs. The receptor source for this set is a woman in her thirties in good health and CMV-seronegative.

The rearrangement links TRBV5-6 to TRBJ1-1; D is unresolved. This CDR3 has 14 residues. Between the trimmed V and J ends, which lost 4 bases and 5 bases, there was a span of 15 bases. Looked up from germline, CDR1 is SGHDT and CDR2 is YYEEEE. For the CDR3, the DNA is TGTGCCAGCAGCCCCATTGGGCTTAGAACTGAAGCTTTCTTT. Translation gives CASSPIGLRTEAFF.

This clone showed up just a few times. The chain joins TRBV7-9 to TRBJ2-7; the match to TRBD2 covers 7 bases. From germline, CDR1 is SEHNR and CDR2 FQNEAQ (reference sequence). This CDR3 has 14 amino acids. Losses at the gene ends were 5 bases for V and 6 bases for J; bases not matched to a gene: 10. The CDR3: CASSPGPGGSEQYF. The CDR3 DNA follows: TGTGCCAGCAGCCCGGGCCCCGGGGGGAGCGAGCAGTACTTC.

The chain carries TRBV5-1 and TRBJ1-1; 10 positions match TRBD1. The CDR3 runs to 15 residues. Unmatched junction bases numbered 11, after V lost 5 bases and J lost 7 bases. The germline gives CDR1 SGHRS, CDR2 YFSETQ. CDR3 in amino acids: CASRVRPGQGIEAFF. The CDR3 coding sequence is TGCGCCAGCAGAGTGAGACCGGGACAGGGGATTGAAGCTTTCTTT.

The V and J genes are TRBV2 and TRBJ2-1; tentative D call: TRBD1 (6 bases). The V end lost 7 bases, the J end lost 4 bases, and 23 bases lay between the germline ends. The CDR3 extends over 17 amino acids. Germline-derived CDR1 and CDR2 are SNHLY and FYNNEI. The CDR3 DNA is TGTGCCAGCACCCTCATGACGGGGCCAGGGGCATACAATGAGCAGTTCTTC. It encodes CASTLMTGPGAYNEQFF.

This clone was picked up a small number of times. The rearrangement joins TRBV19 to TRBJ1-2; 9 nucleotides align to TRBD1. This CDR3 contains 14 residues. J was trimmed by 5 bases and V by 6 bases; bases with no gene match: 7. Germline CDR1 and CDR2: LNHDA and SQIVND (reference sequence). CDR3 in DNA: TGTGCCAGTAGGCCCTGGACAGGGGATTATGGCTACACCTTC. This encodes CASRPWTGDYGYTF.

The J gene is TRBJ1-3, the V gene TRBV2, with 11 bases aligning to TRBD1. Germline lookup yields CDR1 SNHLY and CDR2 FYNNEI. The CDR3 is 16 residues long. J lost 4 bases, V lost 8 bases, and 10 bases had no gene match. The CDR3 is CASGRPGQGAGNTIYF. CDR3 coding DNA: TGTGCCAGCGGCCGGCCTGGACAGGGGGCCGGAAACACCATATATTTT.

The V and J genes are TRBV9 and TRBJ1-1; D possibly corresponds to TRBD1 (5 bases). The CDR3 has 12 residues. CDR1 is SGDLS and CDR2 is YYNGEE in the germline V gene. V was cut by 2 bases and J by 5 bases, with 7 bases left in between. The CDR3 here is CASSVRGTEAFF. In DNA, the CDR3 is TGTGCCAGCAGCGTGCGGGGGACTGAAGCTTTCTTT.

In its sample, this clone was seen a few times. The CDR3 loop reads CAWKVGGEGYTF. CDR3 coding DNA: TGTGCCTGGAAAGTGGGAGGAGAAGGCTACACCTTC. The rearrangement links TRBV30 to TRBJ1-2; D not resolved. Trimming stripped 4 bases from V and 8 bases from J, with 14 bases between. Looked up from germline, CDR1 is GTSNPN and CDR2 is SVGIG (reference sequence). The CDR3 has 12 residues.

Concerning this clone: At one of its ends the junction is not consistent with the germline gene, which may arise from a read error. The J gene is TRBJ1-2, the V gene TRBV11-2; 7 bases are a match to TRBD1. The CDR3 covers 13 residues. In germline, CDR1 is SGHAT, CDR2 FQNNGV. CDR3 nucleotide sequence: TGTGCCAGCAGCCCACAAGACAGGGTCCTAAGTCTCTTC. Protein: CASSPQDRVLSLF.

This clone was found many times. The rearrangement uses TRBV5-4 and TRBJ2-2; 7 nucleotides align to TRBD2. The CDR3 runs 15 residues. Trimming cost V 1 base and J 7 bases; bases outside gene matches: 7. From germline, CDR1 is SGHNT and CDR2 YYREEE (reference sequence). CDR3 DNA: TGTGCCAGCAGCTTGAGGGCGGGAGTCGACGGGGAGCTGTTTTTT. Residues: CASSLRAGVDGELFF.

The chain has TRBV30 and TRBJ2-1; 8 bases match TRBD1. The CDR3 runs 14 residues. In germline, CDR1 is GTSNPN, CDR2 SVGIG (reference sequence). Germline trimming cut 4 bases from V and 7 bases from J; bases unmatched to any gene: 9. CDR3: CAWTTGQGGNEQFF. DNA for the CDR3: TGTGCCTGGACCACAGGACAGGGAGGAAATGAGCAGTTCTTC.

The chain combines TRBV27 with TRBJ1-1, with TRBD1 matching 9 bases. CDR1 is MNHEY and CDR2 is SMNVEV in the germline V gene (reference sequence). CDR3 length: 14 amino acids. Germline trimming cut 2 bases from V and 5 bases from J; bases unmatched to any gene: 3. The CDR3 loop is CASSLTGGYTEAFF. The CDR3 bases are TGTGCCAGCAGTTTAACAGGGGGCTATACTGAAGCTTTCTTT.

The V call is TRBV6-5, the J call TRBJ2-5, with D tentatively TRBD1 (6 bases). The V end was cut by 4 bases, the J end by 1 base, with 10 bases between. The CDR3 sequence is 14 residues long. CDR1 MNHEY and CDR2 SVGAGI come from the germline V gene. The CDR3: CASSSQGTQETQYF. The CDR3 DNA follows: TGTGCCAGCAGTTCACAGGGTACCCAAGAGACCCAGTACTTC.

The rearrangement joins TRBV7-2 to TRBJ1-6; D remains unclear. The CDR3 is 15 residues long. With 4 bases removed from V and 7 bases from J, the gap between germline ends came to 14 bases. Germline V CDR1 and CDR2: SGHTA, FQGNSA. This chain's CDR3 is CASSYDNGGNSPLHF. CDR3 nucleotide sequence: TGTGCCAGCAGCTATGATAATGGTGGCAATTCACCCCTCCACTTT.